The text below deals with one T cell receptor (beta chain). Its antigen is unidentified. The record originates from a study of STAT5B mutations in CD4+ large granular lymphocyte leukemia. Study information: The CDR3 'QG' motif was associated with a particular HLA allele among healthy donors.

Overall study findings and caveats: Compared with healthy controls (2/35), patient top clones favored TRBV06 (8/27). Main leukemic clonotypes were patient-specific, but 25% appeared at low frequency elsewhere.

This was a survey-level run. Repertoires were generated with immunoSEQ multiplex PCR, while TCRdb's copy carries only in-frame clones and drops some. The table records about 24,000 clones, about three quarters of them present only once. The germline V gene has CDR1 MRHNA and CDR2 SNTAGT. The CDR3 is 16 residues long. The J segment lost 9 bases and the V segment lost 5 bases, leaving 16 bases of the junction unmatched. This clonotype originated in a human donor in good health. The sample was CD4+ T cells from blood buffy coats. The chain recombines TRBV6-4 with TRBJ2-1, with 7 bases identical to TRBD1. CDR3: CASSPTSRGSGSEQFF. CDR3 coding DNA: TGTGCCAGCAGTCCCACTTCCAGGGGGTCGGGGAGTGAGCAGTTCTTC.